The clone carrying this T cell receptor beta chain has just a few counts. The antigen remains unidentified. Assay used: immunoSEQ multiplex PCR; TCRdb lists only in-frame clones, some missing. The profile shows 150,000 to 200,000 clones, approximately 93% of them singletons. This record belongs to a study of T cell responses to AZD1222 COVID-19 vaccine. Whole-study context: The analysis combined second doses at about 4 or about 12 weeks. Study findings and constraints: Clonal diversity may have been underestimated in mostly white British donors. All repertoire sampling was performed exclusively after the peak T cell response.

The germline gives CDR1 MNHEY, CDR2 SVGAGI. Between the trimmed V and J ends, which lost 2 bases and 7 bases, there was a span of 11 bases. The CDR3 contains 14 residues. The chain combines TRBV6-5 with TRBJ1-4, with TRBD1 as a possible D gene (6 bases). The receptor's source is an adult in good health. Sequencing used peripheral blood, obtained on day 0 of AZD1222 vaccination. The CDR3 DNA follows: TGTGCCAGCAGTTACCTCGCAGGGGTTGAAAAACTGTTTTTT. Translating gives CASSYLAGVEKLFF.